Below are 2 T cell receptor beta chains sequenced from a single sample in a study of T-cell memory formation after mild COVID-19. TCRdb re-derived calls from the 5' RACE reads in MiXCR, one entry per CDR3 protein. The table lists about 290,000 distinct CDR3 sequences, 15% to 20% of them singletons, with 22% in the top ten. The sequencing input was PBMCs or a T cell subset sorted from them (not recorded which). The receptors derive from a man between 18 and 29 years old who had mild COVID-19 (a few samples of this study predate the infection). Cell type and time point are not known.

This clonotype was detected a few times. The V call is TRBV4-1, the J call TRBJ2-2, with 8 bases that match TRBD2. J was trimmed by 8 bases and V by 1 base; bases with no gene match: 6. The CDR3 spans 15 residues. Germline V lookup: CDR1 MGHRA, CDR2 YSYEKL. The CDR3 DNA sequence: TGCGCCAGCAGCCAAGCCCCGGGGGGGTATGGGGAGCTGTTTTTT. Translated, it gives CASSQAPGGYGELFF.

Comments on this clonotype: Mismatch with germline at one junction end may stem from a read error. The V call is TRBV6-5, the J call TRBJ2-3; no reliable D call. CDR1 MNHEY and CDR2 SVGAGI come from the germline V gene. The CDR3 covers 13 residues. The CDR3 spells CASTYGPTDTQYF. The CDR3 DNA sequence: TGTGCCAGCACTTACGGCCCCACAGATACGCAGTATTTT.